The present T cell receptor beta chain was sequenced within a study of identical twins. The study's findings and limits: Donors were not followed over many years; analysis was cross-sectional. Twins showed weaker excess sharing in their beta out-of-frame sequences.

V was trimmed by 0 bases and J by 6 bases, leaving 15 bases between them. The CDR3 is 14 amino acids. The germline CDR1 and CDR2 sequences are SQVTM and ANQGSEA. Concerning this clonotype: Its antigen is currently unknown.

Template switching (which added a universal primer site) was used, and cDNA carried unique molecular identifiers. TCRdb ran MiXCR on the 5' RACE reads and lists one entry per CDR3 protein. The repertoire has 450,000 or so distinct CDR3 sequences, about 18% of them found once; the top ten carry around 12%. The sample comprised naive T cells sorted from blood. This TCR was sampled from a man over 45 in good health. The chain uses TRBV29-1 and TRBJ2-7; a weak D match, TRBD1 (6 bases). In nucleotides, the CDR3 is TGCAGCGTTGAAGATGGGGCAGGGGCGGGCGAGCAGTACTTC. Translated: CSVEDGAGAGEQYF.